This entry lists 26 T cell receptor beta chains sequenced from one sample in a study of blood T cell repertoires in COVID-19. Clones were sequenced by immunoSEQ multiplex PCR, and TCRdb holds only the in-frame ones, with some missing. The table shows approximately 490,000 clones, with about 88% occurring only once. Material for sequencing was PBMCs or T cells enriched from blood (not recorded which). These receptors were taken from a woman aged 55-70 years who had recovered from COVID-19.

This chain uses TRBV27 with TRBJ2-7; no clear D. The CDR3 contains 11 residues. Germline assignment: CDR1 MNHEY and CDR2 SMNVEV (reference sequence). Trimming removed 6 bases from V and 4 bases from J, with 7 bases in between. CDR3 in DNA: TGTGCCAGCAGAAATTTATACGAGCAGTACTTC. It encodes CASRNLYEQYF.

The chain combines TRBV2 with TRBJ1-4; 10 bases align to TRBD1. Germline CDR1 SNHLY, CDR2 FYNNEI. The V segment lost 6 bases and the J segment 2 bases; nucleotides outside the gene matches: 3. The CDR3 is 15 amino acids. CDR3 region: CASRGTGVTNEKLFF. The CDR3 DNA sequence: TGTGCCAGCAGGGGGACAGGGGTGACTAATGAAAAACTGTTTTTT.

The chain employs TRBV18 and TRBJ2-7, with D tentatively TRBD1 (6 bases). Trimming cost V 3 bases and J 6 bases, with 18 bases left between them. This CDR3 spans 15 amino acids. Germline CDR1 reads KGHSH; CDR2 reads LQKENI. The CDR3 DNA reads TGTGCCAGCTCACCCCGACAGGTCGAGAGGGGCGAGCAGTACGTC. Translation: CASSPRQVERGEQYV.

The table lists this clone with a count of one. V gene TRBV5-1 combines with J gene TRBJ1-4; 8 nucleotides match TRBD1. The J segment lost 7 bases and the V segment lost 2 bases, leaving 4 bases of the junction unmatched. CDR3 length equals 14 residues. Germline V gene data show CDR1 as SGHRS and CDR2 as YFSETQ. CDR3 sequence (DNA): TGCGCCAGCAGCTTTGGACAGGGTGGTGAAAAACTGTTTTTT. As protein: CASSFGQGGEKLFF.

V is TRBV4-1 and J is TRBJ1-1; the match to TRBD1 covers 7 bases. Germline V gene sequence: CDR1 MGHRA, CDR2 YSYEKL. V shed 4 bases, J shed 6 bases, and the junction held 8 bases outside the gene matches. The CDR3 is 14 amino acids. CDR3 amino acids: CASSPRGPYSEAFF. The CDR3 DNA is TGCGCCAGCAGCCCGAGGGGGCCTTATTCTGAAGCTTTCTTT.

This clone appeared a single time. J is TRBJ2-6 and V is TRBV6-6; a possible D gene is TRBD2 (6 bases). Per germline, CDR1 MNHNY and CDR2 SVGAGI (reference sequence). V shed 6 bases and J shed 0 bases, with 15 bases lying between them. The CDR3 loop spans 17 amino acids. The CDR3 is CASSREAGGSGANVLTF. CDR3 nucleotide sequence: TGTGCCAGCAGCCGAGAAGCCGGGGGCTCTGGGGCCAACGTCCTGACTTTC.

J is TRBJ2-7 and V is TRBV16, with a weak D call TRBD2 (5 bases). This CDR3 contains 12 residues. Trimming left V 2 bases short and J 3 bases short, with 5 bases between. From germline, CDR1 is KGHSY and CDR2 FQNENV. CDR3 region: CASSQEGYEQYF. CDR3 sequence (DNA): TGTGCCAGCAGCCAAGAGGGCTACGAGCAGTACTTC. Combining the CDR3 with reference TRBV16 and TRBJ2-7 gives the whole variable domain GEEVAQTPKHLVRGEGQKAKLYCAPIKGHSYVFWYQQVLKNEFKFLISFQNENVFDETGMPKERFSAKCLPNSPCSLEIQATKLEDSAVYFCASSQEGYEQYFGPGTRLTVT.

This chain links TRBV6-5 with TRBJ1-1; 7 bases agree with TRBD1. The CDR3 is 15 residues long. V shed 6 bases, J shed 0 bases, and the junction held 7 bases outside the gene matches. From germline, CDR1 is MNHEY and CDR2 SVGAGI. CDR3 nucleotide sequence: TGTGCCAGCAGGGGTTACCAGGGGGTGAACACTGAAGCTTTCTTT. Translation: CASRGYQGVNTEAFF.

The chain joins TRBV5-1 to TRBJ1-4; 7 positions agree with TRBD1. Looked up from germline, CDR1 is SGHRS and CDR2 is YFSETQ. After removal of 5 bases from V and 4 bases from J, the junction contained 5 bases not matched to a gene. The CDR3 totals 14 residues. CDR3 nucleotide sequence: TGCGCCAGCAGGCCGACAGGGCTTAATGAAAAACTGTTTTTT. This gives the protein CASRPTGLNEKLFF.

This chain links TRBV10-3 with TRBJ1-1, with TRBD1 matching 8 bases. CDR3 size: 13 residues. Per the germline V gene, CDR1 is ENHRY and CDR2 is SYGVKD. The trim removed 10 bases at V and 7 bases at J, leaving 11 bases unmatched. DNA of the CDR3: TGTGCCACCTCCCCCGGGACAGGTATTGAAGCTTTCTTT. Translation gives CATSPGTGIEAFF.

The V and J genes are TRBV11-2 and TRBJ1-5, with 7 bases that match TRBD1. CDR3 length: 13 amino acids. V lost 5 bases to trimming and J lost 7 bases; unmatched junction nucleotides: 5. Germline lookup yields CDR1 SGHAT and CDR2 FQNNGV. The CDR3 DNA is TGTGCCAGCAGCCTACAGGGGTGGCAGCCCCAGCATTTT. Translation: CASSLQGWQPQHF. The full variable domain, rest sourced from reference TRBV11-2 and TRBJ1-5, is EAGVAQSPRYKIIEKRQSVAFWCNPISGHATLYWYQQILGQGPKLLIQFQNNGVVDDSQLPKDRFSAERLKGVDSTLKIQPAKLEDSAVYLCASSLQGWQPQHFGDGTRLSIL.

The rearrangement uses TRBV10-2 and TRBJ2-1, with TRBD2 matching over 9 bases. Germline V gene lookup returns CDR1 WSHSY and CDR2 SAAADI. The CDR3 totals 15 residues. V was clipped by 5 bases and J by 8 bases; unmatched bases: 10. The CDR3, as DNA: TGCGCCAGCAGTCCCGTAGGCGGGGGGGCCTATGAGCAGTTCTTC. This translates into CASSPVGGGAYEQFF.

Turning to this clone: The same CDR3 can be traced to other DNA sequences in this sample. The chain joins TRBV3-1 (or the pseudogene TRBV3-2) to TRBJ1-3; D uncertain. This CDR3 has 14 residues. Trimming stripped 1 base from V and 0 bases from J, with 4 bases between. The germline V gene encodes CDR1 LGHDT and CDR2 YNNKEL (reference sequence). The CDR3 coding sequence is TGTGCCAGCAGCCAAGGGAGCTCTGGAAACACCATATATTTT. Its protein is CASSQGSSGNTIYF.

For the CDR3, the DNA is TGCAGCGCCGACACAGGGAACTATGGCTACACCTTC. This codes for CSADTGNYGYTF. This chain connects TRBV29-1 to TRBJ1-2; D may be TRBD1 (6 bases). The germline V gene has CDR1 SQVTM and CDR2 ANQGSEA. Trimming took off 7 bases at V and 2 bases at J, with 11 bases between the two ends. The CDR3 spans 12 residues.

The chain uses TRBV15 and TRBJ2-1; no definite D call. CDR3 length: 14 amino acids. CDR1 is LNHNV, CDR2 YYDKDF, per germline (reference sequence). The V end lost 4 bases, the J end lost 6 bases, and 13 bases lay between the germline ends. The CDR3 coding sequence is TGTGCCACCAGCACCGACTTTCGGAGCAATGAGCAGTTCTTC. Protein sequence: CATSTDFRSNEQFF.

The chain links TRBV6-2 or TRBV6-3 to TRBJ1-2, with 8 bases identical to TRBD1. V was clipped by 6 bases and J by 2 bases; unmatched bases: 14. The germline V gene encodes CDR1 MNHEY and CDR2 SVGEGT. CDR3 size: 17 residues. CDR3 DNA: TGTGCCAGCAGCTTTAACCCGGGACAGGCGACCAACTATGGCTACACCTTC. It translates to CASSFNPGQATNYGYTF.

The rearrangement joins TRBV7-2 to TRBJ1-3; 9 nucleotides line up with TRBD1. The CDR3 has 19 amino acids. Per the germline V gene, CDR1 is SGHTA and CDR2 is FQGNSA. The V segment lost 3 bases and the J segment 1 base; nucleotides outside the gene matches: 13. CDR3 nucleotides: TGTGCCAGCAGCTTGTTGGGGGGACAGGGATTGAGGTCTGGAAACACCATATATTTT. Translating gives CASSLLGGQGLRSGNTIYF.

This CDR3 reads CASSGTAPIPLHF. The CDR3, as DNA: TGTGCCAGCAGTGGGACAGCCCCGATTCCCCTCCACTTT. V gene TRBV2 combines with J gene TRBJ1-6, with D perhaps TRBD1 (6 bases). This CDR3 spans 13 amino acids. V lost 4 bases and J 13 bases, leaving 14 bases between the germline ends. CDR1 SNHLY and CDR2 FYNNEI come from the germline V gene.

The V call is TRBV5-1, the J call TRBJ2-2; the D gene is possibly TRBD1 (6 bases). Between the trimmed V and J ends, which lost 4 bases and 1 base, there was a span of 14 bases. Looked up from germline, CDR1 is SGHRS and CDR2 is YFSETQ. CDR3 length equals 16 residues. As DNA, the CDR3 is TGCGCCAGCAGCCCTCAGGCAGGGGAGAACACCGGGGAGCTGTTTTTT. Its protein is CASSPQAGENTGELFF. Full variable domain (rest looked up from reference TRBV5-1 and TRBJ2-2): KAGVTQTPRYLIKTRGQQVTLSCSPISGHRSVSWYQQTPGQGLQFLFEYFSETQRNKGNFPGRFSGRQFSNSRSEMNVSTLELGDSALYLCASSPQAGENTGELFFGEGSRLTVL.

In the case of this clone: One end of the junction varies from germline; a read error may be responsible. The CDR3 here is CASTQGGYSYNEQFF. The DNA for the CDR3 is TGCGCCAGCACCCAAGGGGGCTACTCCTACAATGAGCAGTTCTTC. The chain combines TRBV4-1 with TRBJ2-1; 7 bases are shared with TRBD1. There are 15 residues in the CDR3. CDR1 and CDR2 from the germline V gene are MGHRA and YSYEKL.

The chain uses TRBV24-1 and TRBJ1-1; D is unresolved. The CDR3 is 14 residues long. Germline assignment: CDR1 KGHDR and CDR2 SFDVKD. The V end lost 3 bases, the J end lost 10 bases, and 17 bases lay between the germline ends. This CDR3 reads CATSDPAAAIGAFF. The CDR3, as DNA: TGTGCCACCAGTGATCCAGCGGCAGCGATAGGAGCTTTCTTT.

V gene TRBV6-5 combines with J gene TRBJ2-5, with D possibly TRBD2 on 5 matching bases. The CDR3 has 13 residues. V was pared by 5 bases and J by 7 bases, with 14 bases between. Germline loops: CDR1 MNHEY, CDR2 SVGAGI. The CDR3 spells CASSPLKGGTQYF. In DNA form, the CDR3 reads TGTGCCAGCAGTCCGCTTAAAGGAGGGACCCAGTACTTC.

This chain links TRBV27 with TRBJ2-7, with D maybe TRBD1 (6 bases). This CDR3 spans 14 amino acids. With 6 bases removed from V and 3 bases from J, the gap between germline ends came to 15 bases. Germline CDR1 and CDR2: MNHEY and SMNVEV (reference sequence). Here the CDR3 DNA reads TGTGCCAGCAGCCCAAACGGACAGCACTACGAGCAGTACGTC. It translates to CASSPNGQHYEQYV.

This rearrangement joins TRBV18 to TRBJ2-3, with 8 positions matching TRBD2. This CDR3 comprises 16 residues. V trimming: 0 bases; J trimming: 4 bases; junction bases outside the gene matches: 6. CDR1 is KGHSH and CDR2 is LQKENI in the germline V gene. Here the CDR3 DNA reads TGTGCCAGCTCACCACCTCTCGCGGGGGGCGCAGATACGCAGTATTTT. This codes for CASSPPLAGGADTQYF.

This chain joins TRBV7-8 and TRBJ2-3; TRBD2 aligns across 8 bases. This CDR3 contains 17 residues. The J segment lost 6 bases and the V segment lost 0 bases, leaving 11 bases of the junction unmatched. Germline V gene sequence: CDR1 SGHVS, CDR2 FQNEAQ. The CDR3 nucleotides are TGTGCCAGCAGCTTAGCGGGGGGCAGCGGGGGAGGGGATACGCAGTATTTT. Its protein is CASSLAGGSGGGDTQYF.

The chain recombines TRBV30 with TRBJ2-5; a possible D gene is TRBD2 (6 bases). CDR3 length: 14 amino acids. The V gene's germline CDR1 is GTSNPN and CDR2 SVGIG (reference sequence). The V end lost 0 bases, the J end lost 6 bases, and 14 bases lay between the germline ends. For the CDR3, the DNA is TGTGCCTGGAGTGTAAATATGGCGGGGAAGACCCAGTACTTC. Its translation: CAWSVNMAGKTQYF.